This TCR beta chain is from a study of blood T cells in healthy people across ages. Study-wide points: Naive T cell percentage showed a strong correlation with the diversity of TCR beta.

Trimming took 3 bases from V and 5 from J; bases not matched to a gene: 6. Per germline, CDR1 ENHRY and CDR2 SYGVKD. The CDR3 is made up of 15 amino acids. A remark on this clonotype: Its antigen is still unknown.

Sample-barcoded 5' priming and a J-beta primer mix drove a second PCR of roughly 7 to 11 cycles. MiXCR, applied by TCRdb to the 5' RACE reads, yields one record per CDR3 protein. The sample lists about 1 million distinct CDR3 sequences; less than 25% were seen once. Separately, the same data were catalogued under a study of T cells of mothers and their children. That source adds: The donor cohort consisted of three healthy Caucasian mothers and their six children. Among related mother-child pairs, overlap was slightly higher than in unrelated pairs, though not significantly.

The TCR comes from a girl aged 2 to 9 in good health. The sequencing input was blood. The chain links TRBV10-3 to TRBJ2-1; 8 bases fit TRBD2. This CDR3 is CAISDPAGEDNEQFF. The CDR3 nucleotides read TGTGCCATCAGTGACCCAGCGGGGGAGGACAATGAGCAGTTCTTC.